What follows describes a single TCR beta chain. Sequenced by immunoSEQ multiplex PCR; TCRdb stores in-frame clones only, minus some. Altogether 70,000 to 95,000 clones are present, approximately 87% being singletons, with the ten largest covering around 4.5%. This specimen comes from a study of T cell responses to AZD1222 COVID-19 vaccine. V lost 7 bases to trimming and J lost 2 bases; unmatched junction nucleotides: 6. The CDR3 spans 14 residues. In germline, CDR1 is SGHTA, CDR2 FQGNSA. The J gene is TRBJ2-3, the V gene TRBV7-2, with TRBD1 matching over 7 bases. This TCR came from an adult in good health. Sequencing used peripheral blood, obtained on day 0 of MenACWY control vaccination. The CDR3 DNA follows: TGTGCCAGCACCCTACAGGGGTCCACAGATACGCAGTATTTT. As protein: CASTLQGSTDTQYF. Looking up the rest from reference TRBV7-2 and TRBJ2-3 gives the full variable domain: GAGVSQSPSNKVTEKGKDVELRCDPISGHTALYWYRQSLGQGLEFLIYFQGNSAPDKSGLPSDRFSAERTGGSVSTLTIQRTQQEDSAVYLCASTLQGSTDTQYFGPGTRLTVL.